These 18 T cell receptor beta chains share one sample of origin, sequenced in a study of shared clonotypes between healthy human individuals. Sequenced by immunoSEQ multiplex PCR; TCRdb stores in-frame clones only, minus some. The data show roughly 1,000,000 clones, roughly 74% seen once. The material sequenced was memory CD4+ T cells from PBMCs. Subset: CD45RA-negative fraction. Receptors were obtained from a man aged 18 to 30 in good health. Some clones in this sample may be carry-over from other donors' samples.

The chain is built from TRBV19 and TRBJ2-7; tentatively, D is TRBD1 (6 bases). Between the trimmed V and J ends, which lost 3 bases and 5 bases, there was a span of 11 bases. This CDR3 region has 13 residues. CDR1 is LNHDA and CDR2 is SQIVND in the germline V gene (reference sequence). The CDR3 sequence is CASSIQGIHEQYF. In DNA form, the CDR3 reads TGTGCCAGTAGTATCCAGGGGATCCACGAGCAGTACTTC.

The chain recombines TRBV5-6 with TRBJ1-1; D is ambiguous. Germline CDR1 and CDR2: SGHDT and YYEEEE. V dropped 0 bases and J dropped 0 bases, with 6 bases sitting between them. This CDR3 has 14 amino acids. DNA of the CDR3: TGTGCCAGCAGCTTGGGTCCCATGAACACTGAAGCTTTCTTT. Protein sequence: CASSLGPMNTEAFF.

The chain couples TRBV9 to TRBJ2-1; 11 positions match TRBD2. V was pared by 4 bases and J by 4 bases, with 4 bases of the junction left unmatched. Looked up from germline, CDR1 is SGDLS and CDR2 is YYNGEE. The CDR3 has 15 amino acids. The CDR3 protein is CASSLRTSGYNEQFF. CDR3 coding DNA: TGTGCCAGCAGCCTTCGGACTAGCGGGTACAATGAGCAGTTCTTC.

In this sample, this clone turned up a few times. J is TRBJ1-5 and V is TRBV4-3; D remains unclear. V lost 3 bases and J 1 base, leaving 10 bases between the germline ends. CDR1 is LGHNA, CDR2 YSLEER, per germline. The CDR3 is 15 residues long. CDR3 in amino acids: CASSQGVLSNQPQHF. The CDR3 nucleotides are TGCGCCAGCAGCCAGGGAGTTTTGAGCAATCAGCCCCAGCATTTT.

CDR3 DNA sequence: TGTGCCACTCGGGAGGACATGAACACTGAAGCTTTCTTT. Residues: CATREDMNTEAFF. The genes are TRBV10-3 and TRBJ1-1; D might be TRBD1 (5 bases). Trimming stripped 10 bases from V and 0 bases from J, with 12 bases between. Germline V gene data show CDR1 as ENHRY and CDR2 as SYGVKD. CDR3 length equals 13 residues.

The genes are TRBV18 and TRBJ2-1; 15 bases agree with TRBD2. The V and J ends lost 3 bases and 10 bases, in that order; junction bases with no gene match: 7. This CDR3 is 16 amino acids long. Germline-derived CDR1 and CDR2 are KGHSH and LQKENI. The CDR3 DNA reads TGTGCCAGCTCACCGCCGGGACTAGCGGGAGGAGGGGAGCAGTTCTTC. Protein product: CASSPPGLAGGGEQFF. The full variable domain, its missing parts supplied by reference TRBV18 and TRBJ2-1, is NAGVMQNPRHLVRRRGQEARLRCSPMKGHSHVYWYRQLPEEGLKFMVYLQKENIIDESGMPKERFSAEFPKEGPSILRIQQVVRGDSAAYFCASSPPGLAGGGEQFFGPGTRLTVL.

The chain joins TRBV6-5 to TRBJ2-7; the match to TRBD1 covers 8 bases. The V gene's germline CDR1 is MNHEY and CDR2 SVGAGI. The CDR3 runs to 12 residues. Trimming at V came to 7 bases and at J to 3 bases, leaving 2 bases not matched to a gene. The CDR3 protein is CASTDRDYEQYF. For the CDR3, the DNA is TGTGCCAGCACGGACAGGGACTACGAGCAGTACTTC.

This chain links TRBV19 with TRBJ2-1; D is perhaps TRBD2 (6 bases). The germline gives CDR1 LNHDA, CDR2 SQIVND (reference sequence). This CDR3 region has 13 residues. Deletions cut 3 bases from V and 10 bases from J, with 13 bases between. The CDR3 here is CASSMRSGGEQFF. The CDR3 DNA is TGTGCCAGTAGTATGAGAAGCGGAGGGGAGCAGTTCTTC.

CDR3 coding DNA: TGTGCCAGCAGCTTACTAGCGGGGGCTTGGGATGAGCAGTTCTTC. Translated: CASSLLAGAWDEQFF. The chain is built from TRBV7-2 and TRBJ2-1; 10 bases map to TRBD2. V was clipped by 2 bases and J by 8 bases; unmatched bases: 6. The CDR3 sequence is 15 residues long. The germline CDR1 and CDR2 sequences are SGHTA and FQGNSA.

The rearrangement links TRBV18 to TRBJ2-1; TRBD1 or TRBD2 may be the D gene (5 bases each). Germline CDR1 KGHSH, CDR2 LQKENI. The CDR3 contains 15 residues. Between the trimmed V and J ends, which lost 2 bases and 6 bases, there was a span of 14 bases. The CDR3 is CASSPYIGDLNEQFF. The CDR3 nucleotides are TGTGCCAGCTCACCATACATCGGGGACCTCAATGAGCAGTTCTTC.

The chain joins TRBV6-1 to TRBJ1-1; 10 nucleotides align to TRBD1. This CDR3 region has 14 residues. Germline trimming cut 7 bases from V and 9 bases from J; bases unmatched to any gene: 11. Germline V gene sequence: CDR1 MNHNS, CDR2 SASEGT. The CDR3 DNA reads TGTGCCAGCATTGTTGACAGGGGGCTTGCCAAAGCTTTCTTT. The encoded protein is CASIVDRGLAKAFF.

J is TRBJ2-7 and V is TRBV6-6, with 8 bases matching TRBD1. CDR3 length: 15 amino acids. V trimming: 2 bases; J trimming: 3 bases; junction bases outside the gene matches: 6. Germline V lookup: CDR1 MNHNY, CDR2 SVGAGI (reference sequence). In nucleotides, the CDR3 is TGTGCCAGCAGTTACCGGACAGGGCCCAGCTACGAGCAGTACTTC. Translated, it gives CASSYRTGPSYEQYF.

The chain is built from TRBV10-3 and TRBJ2-7, with no clear D. Germline values: CDR1 ENHRY, CDR2 SYGVKD. V lost 8 bases, J lost 0 bases, and 11 bases lay in between. This CDR3 is built from 13 residues. CDR3 DNA sequence: TGTGCCATCGGTACAGAGAACTCCTACGAGCAGTACTTC. It encodes CAIGTENSYEQYF.

The chain links TRBV7-9 to TRBJ2-7, with 8 bases lining up with TRBD2. The germline gives CDR1 SEHNR, CDR2 FQNEAQ (reference sequence). The V gene end was trimmed by 5 bases and the J gene end by 7 bases; junction bases not matched to a gene: 7. This CDR3 has 13 amino acids. Written as DNA, the CDR3 is TGTGCCAGCAGCCTCGGACTAGCTCAGGAGCAGTACTTC. This translates into CASSLGLAQEQYF. Looking up the rest from reference TRBV7-9 and TRBJ2-7 gives the full variable domain: DTGVSQNPRHKITKRGQNVTFRCDPISEHNRLYWYRQTLGQGPEFLTYFQNEAQLEKSRLLSDRFSAERPKGSFSTLEIQRTEQGDSAMYLCASSLGLAQEQYFGPGTRLTVT.

This chain joins TRBV28 and TRBJ1-1, with D unresolved. Germline CDR1 and CDR2: MDHEN and SYDVKM. The CDR3 loop spans 12 amino acids. V was cut by 5 bases and J by 11 bases, with 15 bases left in between. The CDR3 is CASSTSSHVAFF. CDR3 DNA: TGTGCCAGCAGTACATCCTCCCATGTGGCTTTCTTT.

The genes are TRBV10-3 and TRBJ2-1; D might be TRBD1 (7 bases). The germline CDR1 and CDR2 sequences are ENHRY and SYGVKD. Trimming pared 3 bases from V and 10 bases from J, leaving 25 bases between. The CDR3 is 17 residues long. The chain's CDR3 is CAISELGGGGPGQEQFF. The CDR3 DNA sequence: TGTGCCATCAGTGAATTGGGCGGAGGGGGCCCGGGGCAGGAGCAGTTCTTC.

This chain links TRBV6-6 with TRBJ2-7, with TRBD2 matching 8 bases. Germline V lookup: CDR1 MNHNY, CDR2 SVGAGI (reference sequence). J was trimmed by 7 bases and V by 9 bases; bases with no gene match: 8. CDR3 length: 12 amino acids. The CDR3 DNA reads as TGTGCCAGTGGCAGGCCGGGGGGGGAGCAGTACTTC. This sequence encodes CASGRPGGEQYF.

V and J are TRBV21-1 and TRBJ1-5. TRBV21-1 is a pseudogene locus. This CDR3 region has 17 residues. The CDR3 nucleotides read TGTGCCAGCAGCAACCTTGGATGGGGTAAGAGCAATCAGCCCCAGCATTTT. Protein: CASSNLGWGKSNQPQHF.